This entry is about one TCR beta chain. Its antigen is still unknown. Base qualities are missing; no much larger clone stands one base away. These data are taken from a study of blood T cell repertoires in COVID-19 (dated by TCRdb to 2020 to 2021). At the level of the whole study: Collaborator samples came from the United States, Italy and Spain and covered acute and convalescent phases of COVID-19. The repertoires were made available in a free public database intended to serve as a resource for research on the immune response to SARS-CoV-2. Nearly every sample came with metadata listing a de-identified subject ID, COVID-19 status, age in years and sex. The prospective study material was composed of cDNA or gDNA derived from T cells, B-cell-depleted T cells, or PBMCs. The dataset comprised deeply sampled blood TCRbeta repertoires from subjects exposed to, actively infected with, or recovered from COVID-19. Samples came from the ongoing ImmuneRACE study (first 160 participants) plus 1,254 subjects from 6 global collaborators. HLA class I and class II types, where available, came from metadata supplied by the sample provider rather than from assay-based typing. Broad study findings and their caveats: The quantity of clinical and demographic metadata differed by source and by participant and was supplied without curation.

Collaborating institutions collected whole blood in K2EDTA tubes following their own protocols. For TCRbeta analysis, collaborator samples were shipped as frozen whole blood, as isolated PBMCs, or as DNA extracted from either sample type. TCRbeta CDR3 regions were amplified from genomic DNA by means of the immunoSEQ Assay, a bias-controlled multiplex PCR. Per the original workflow: Nucleated cell counts per sample were estimated from amplification of reference gene primers within the assay. Sequence reads were collapsed and filtered to measure the absolute abundance of every unique TCRbeta CDR3 rearrangement. For each sample, productive Simpson clonality was calculated by taking the square root of Simpson's diversity index across productive rearrangements. What TCRdb holds here is the immuneACCESS table cut down to in-frame rearrangements. Part of the clones is not present; checked against another copy, under half of the missing clones reflect an unresolved V gene, and the others are unexplained. V and J calls and clone size are as listed in that table; D and trimming were resolved from the DNA. The sample includes around 56,000 clones, with around four fifths observed a single time. The leading ten clones occupy roughly 18% of the sample.

CDR1 is given as ENHRY and CDR2 as SYGVKD, both from the germline V gene. The CDR3 runs 12 residues from the cysteine to the phenylalanine. Left in the record is the CDR3 DNA by itself, 36 bases read in frame from the first base. The junction carries 12 bases between V and J, which are trimmed by 8 bases and 5 bases respectively. This clonotype was sampled from a woman in her forties or fifties with active or convalescent COVID-19. This sequence uses TRBV10-3 and TRBJ2-5; the D segment could be TRBD1, given 6 matching bases. Material: peripheral blood. The DNA sequence reads TGTGCCATCGCCTTTACAGGGGAGACCCAGTACTTC. Protein translation: CAIAFTGETQYF.